This T cell receptor beta chain was profiled in a study of T cell responses to AZD1222 COVID-19 vaccine. Produced via immunoSEQ multiplex PCR; TCRdb's table is partial and in-frame only. The profile covers tens of thousands of clones, with roughly 84% appearing a single time and roughly 6.6% taken by the ten largest. The CDR3 totals 15 residues. J lost 6 bases, V lost 1 base, and 6 bases had no gene match. Germline CDR1 reads SGHTA; CDR2 reads FQGNSA. This TCR derives from an adult in good health. The sequencing here drew on peripheral blood, taken on day 0 of AZD1222 vaccination. The gene calls are TRBV7-2 and TRBJ2-1, with 7 bases lining up with TRBD2. The CDR3 loop reads CASSLGGLAVNEQFF. The CDR3 DNA follows: TGTGCCAGCAGCTTAGGAGGTCTAGCGGTCAATGAGCAGTTCTTC. Full variable domain (rest looked up from reference TRBV7-2 and TRBJ2-1): GAGVSQSPSNKVTEKGKDVELRCDPISGHTALYWYRQSLGQGLEFLIYFQGNSAPDKSGLPSDRFSAERTGGSVSTLTIQRTQQEDSAVYLCASSLGGLAVNEQFFGPGTRLTVL.